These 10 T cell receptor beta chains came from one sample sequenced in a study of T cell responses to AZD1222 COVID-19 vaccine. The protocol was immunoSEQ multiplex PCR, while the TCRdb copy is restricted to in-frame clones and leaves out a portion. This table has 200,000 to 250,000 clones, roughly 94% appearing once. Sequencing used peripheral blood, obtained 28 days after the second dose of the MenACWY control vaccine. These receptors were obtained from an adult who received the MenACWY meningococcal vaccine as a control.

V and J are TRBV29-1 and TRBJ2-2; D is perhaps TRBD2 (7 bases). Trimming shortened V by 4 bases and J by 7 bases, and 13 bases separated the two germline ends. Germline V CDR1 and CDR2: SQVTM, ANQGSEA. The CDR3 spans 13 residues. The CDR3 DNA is TGCAGCGTTGTCCAGGGAGGGGGCGGGGAGCTGTTTTTT. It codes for CSVVQGGGGELFF.

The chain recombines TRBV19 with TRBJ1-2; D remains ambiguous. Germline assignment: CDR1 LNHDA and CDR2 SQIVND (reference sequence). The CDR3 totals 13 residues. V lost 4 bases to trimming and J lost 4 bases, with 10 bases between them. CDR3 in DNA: TGTGCCAGTAGTACCAGCCAGTTCTATGGCTACACCTTC. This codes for CASSTSQFYGYTF.

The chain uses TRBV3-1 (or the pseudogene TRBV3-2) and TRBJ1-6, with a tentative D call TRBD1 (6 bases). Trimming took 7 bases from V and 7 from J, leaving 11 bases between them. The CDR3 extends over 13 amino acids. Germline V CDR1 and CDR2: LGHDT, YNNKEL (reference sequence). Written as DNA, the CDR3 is TGTGCCAGCACCCGGACAGAGAATTCACCCCTCCACTTT. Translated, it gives CASTRTENSPLHF.

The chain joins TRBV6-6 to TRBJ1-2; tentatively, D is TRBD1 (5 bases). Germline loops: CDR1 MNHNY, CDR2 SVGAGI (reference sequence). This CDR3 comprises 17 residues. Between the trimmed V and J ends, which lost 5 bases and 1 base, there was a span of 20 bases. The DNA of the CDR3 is TGTGCCAGCAGTCCGGGACTCCCCCCGAGGCTTAACTATGGCTACACCTTC. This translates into CASSPGLPPRLNYGYTF.

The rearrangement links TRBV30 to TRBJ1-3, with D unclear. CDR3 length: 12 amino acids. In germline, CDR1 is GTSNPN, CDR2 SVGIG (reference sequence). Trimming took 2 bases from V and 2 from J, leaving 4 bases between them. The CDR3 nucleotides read TGTGCCTGGAGTCATACTGGAAACACCATATATTTT. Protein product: CAWSHTGNTIYF.

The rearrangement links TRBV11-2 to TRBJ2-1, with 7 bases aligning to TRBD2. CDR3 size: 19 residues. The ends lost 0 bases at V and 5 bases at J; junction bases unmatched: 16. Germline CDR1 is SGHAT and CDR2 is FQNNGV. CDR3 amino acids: CASSLDGSMAGATHNEQFF. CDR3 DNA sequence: TGTGCCAGCAGCTTAGATGGCTCTATGGCGGGAGCTACCCACAATGAGCAGTTCTTC.

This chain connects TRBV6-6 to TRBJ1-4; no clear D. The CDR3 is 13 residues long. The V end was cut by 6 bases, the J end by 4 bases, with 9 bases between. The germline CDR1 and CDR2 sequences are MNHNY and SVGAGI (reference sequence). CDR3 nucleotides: TGTGCCAGCAGCCCCCGGGGTAATGAAAAACTGTTTTTT. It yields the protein CASSPRGNEKLFF.

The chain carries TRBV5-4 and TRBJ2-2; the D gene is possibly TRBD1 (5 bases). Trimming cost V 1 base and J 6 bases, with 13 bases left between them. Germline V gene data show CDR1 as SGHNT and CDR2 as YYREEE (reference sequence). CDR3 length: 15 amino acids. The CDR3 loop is CASSLQGVVPGELFF. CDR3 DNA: TGTGCCAGCAGCTTGCAGGGCGTGGTCCCCGGGGAGCTGTTTTTT.

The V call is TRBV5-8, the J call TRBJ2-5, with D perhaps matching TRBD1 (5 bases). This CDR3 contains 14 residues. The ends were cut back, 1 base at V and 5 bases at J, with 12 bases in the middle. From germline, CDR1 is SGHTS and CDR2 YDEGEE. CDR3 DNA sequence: TGTGCCAGCAGCTTGAAAAGGGGTAGGGAGACCCAGTACTTC. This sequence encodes CASSLKRGRETQYF.

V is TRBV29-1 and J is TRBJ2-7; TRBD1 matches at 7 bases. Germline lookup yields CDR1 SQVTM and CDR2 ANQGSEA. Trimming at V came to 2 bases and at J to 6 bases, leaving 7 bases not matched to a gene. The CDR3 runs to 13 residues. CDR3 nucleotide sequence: TGCAGCGTTGAAAAGGGGGCAAGGCGCGAGCAGTACTTC. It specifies CSVEKGARREQYF.